In this sample, the clone carrying this T cell receptor (beta chain) turned up many times. What it recognizes is unknown. One entry per CDR3 protein, called by TCRdb with MiXCR from the 5' RACE reads. The sample carries 55,000 to 65,000 distinct CDR3 sequences, approximately 11% recorded once. The CDR3 has 19 amino acids. The germline V gene has CDR1 SGHTA and CDR2 FQGNSA. The V end was cut by 1 base, the J end by 5 bases, with 26 bases between. These data belong to a study of neurological immune-mediated disorders. Study findings and constraints: The highest TCR clonal expansion occurred in HTLV-1-associated myelopathy; multiple sclerosis fell below healthy controls.

The sequence derives from a woman aged 60-75 years with HTLV-1-associated myelopathy (HAM/TSP). This sequence joins TRBV7-2 and TRBJ2-5; D possibly corresponds to TRBD2 (7 bases). The sample was PBMCs. In DNA form, the CDR3 reads TGTGCCAGCAGCTTAGATCCTCGGGTAGGGGGAGGGCGTCAGGAGACCCAGTACTTC. Amino acids: CASSLDPRVGGGRQETQYF.